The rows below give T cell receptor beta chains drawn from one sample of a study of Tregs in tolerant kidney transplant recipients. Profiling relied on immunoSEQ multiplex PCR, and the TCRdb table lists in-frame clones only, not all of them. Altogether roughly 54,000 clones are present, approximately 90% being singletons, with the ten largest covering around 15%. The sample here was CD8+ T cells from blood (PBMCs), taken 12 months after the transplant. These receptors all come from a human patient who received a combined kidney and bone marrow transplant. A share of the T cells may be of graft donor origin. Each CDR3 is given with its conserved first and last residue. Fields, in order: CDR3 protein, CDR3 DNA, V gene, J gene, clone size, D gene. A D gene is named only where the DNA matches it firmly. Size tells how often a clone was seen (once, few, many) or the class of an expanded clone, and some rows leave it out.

CASSPPSGGPETQYF	TGTGCCAGCTCACCACCTAGCGGGGGGCCCGAGACCCAGTACTTC	TRBV18	TRBJ2-5	.	TRBD2
CAISEPQTGTSPYNEQFF	TGTGCCATCAGTGAACCCCAGACCGGGACTAGCCCCTACAATGAGCAGTTCTTC	TRBV10-3	TRBJ2-1	once	TRBD2
CASSPGTKNTEAFF	TGTGCCAGCAGCCCCGGGACAAAGAACACTGAAGCTTTCTTT	TRBV7-6	TRBJ1-1	.	.
CASSQKTVNEQFF	TGCGCCAGCAGCCAAAAAACAGTCAATGAGCAGTTCTTC	TRBV4-3	TRBJ2-1	.	.
CASSSRQGANEQYF	TGTGCCAGCAGTTCCCGACAGGGGGCCAACGAGCAGTACTTC	TRBV27	TRBJ2-7	.	TRBD1
CASSLVTGSYEQYF	TGTGCCAGCAGCTTGGTAACAGGGTCCTACGAGCAGTACTTC	TRBV5-4	TRBJ2-7	.	.
CASSSGTTSEQYF	TGTGCCAGCAGTTCCGGGACTACATCGGAGCAGTACTTC	TRBV28	TRBJ2-7	.	TRBD2
CASSLDRVLLGQYF	TGCGCCAGCAGCTTGGACAGGGTTTTGTTGGGCCAGTACTTC	TRBV5-1	TRBJ2-5	once	.
CASSILAEIYNEQFF	TGTGCCAGCAGCATACTAGCGGAGATATACAATGAGCAGTTCTTC	TRBV7-2	TRBJ2-1	.	TRBD2
CASRRHGIHLEAFF	TGTGCCAGCAGAAGACACGGAATACACCTTGAAGCTTTCTTT	TRBV28	TRBJ1-1	.	.
CAISEANSIAKNIQYF	TGTGCCATCAGTGAGGCAAACAGTATAGCCAAAAACATTCAGTACTTC	TRBV10-3	TRBJ2-4	.	.
CASSLGTGGYEQYF	TGTGCCAGCAGCTTAGGTACAGGGGGCTACGAGCAGTACTTC	TRBV11-1	TRBJ2-7	.	TRBD1
CASSKTGMRGYTF	TGTGCCAGCAGTAAGACAGGGATGCGTGGCTACACCTTC	TRBV6-5	TRBJ1-2	.	TRBD1
CASSVGGSSKAYEQYF	TGTGCCAGCAGCGTAGGAGGGTCATCAAAGGCCTACGAGCAGTACTTC	TRBV9	TRBJ2-7	.	.
CASSFRKIYYEQYF	TGTGCCAGCAGCTTCCGTAAAATCTATTACGAGCAGTACTTC	TRBV7-2	TRBJ2-7	.	.
CASGQPGSYEQFF	TGTGCTAGTGGTCAGCCGGGTTCTTATGAGCAGTTCTTC	TRBV12-5	TRBJ2-1	.	.
CASSGLAGYYEQYF	TGTGCCAGCAGTGGGCTAGCGGGGTACTACGAGCAGTACTTC	TRBV6-4	TRBJ2-7	medium-sized	TRBD2
CASSEFQGSLLSTDTQYF	TGTGCCAGCAGTGAGTTTCAAGGGAGCCTCCTCAGCACAGATACGCAGTATTTT	TRBV6-1	TRBJ2-3	.	.
CASSFVQGGETQYF	TGTGCCAGCAGTTTTGTACAGGGGGGGGAGACCCAGTACTTC	TRBV27	TRBJ2-5	.	.
CASSPRQGNEKLFF	TGTGCCAGCAGTCCTCGACAGGGTAATGAAAAACTGTTTTTT	TRBV6-5	TRBJ1-4	.	TRBD1
CASSLVAGGYNEQFF	TGTGCCAGCAGCTTGGTAGCGGGGGGTTACAATGAGCAGTTCTTC	TRBV5-6	TRBJ2-1	.	TRBD2
CASSPPFGRTGGKIEQFF	TGTGCCAGCAGCCCGCCTTTTGGAAGGACAGGGGGCAAGATTGAGCAGTTCTTC	TRBV7-9	TRBJ2-1	.	TRBD1
CASSTRGLAGDDIEQFF	TGTGCCAGCAGCACCCGAGGACTAGCGGGAGACGACATTGAGCAGTTCTTC	TRBV13	TRBJ2-1	.	TRBD2